This T cell receptor (beta chain) was captured by sequencing in a study of early T cells in non-severe SARS-CoV-2 infection. There are many counts of this clonotype. Each cDNA molecule carried a unique molecular identifier. Each CDR3 protein is one row after TCRdb ran MiXCR on the 5' RACE reads. Of approximately 45,000 distinct CDR3 sequences in the sample, around 5.7% were seen once. The source material was whole blood. The source is an adult who was a healthcare worker with PCR-confirmed SARS-CoV-2 infection or an uninfected control (not recorded which).

In DNA, the CDR3 is TGTGCCAGCAGGGATACCGGGACAGGGAATAGCGGTGAGCAGTTCTTC. Encoded protein: CASRDTGTGNSGEQFF. The chain couples TRBV2 to TRBJ2-1; 9 bases agree with TRBD1. The CDR3 totals 16 residues. CDR1 is SNHLY and CDR2 is FYNNEI in the germline V gene. The V gene end was trimmed by 6 bases and the J gene end by 9 bases; junction bases not matched to a gene: 15.